The 28 T cell receptor beta chains listed next were all sequenced from one sample in a study of T cells in Graves' hyperthyroidism and ophthalmopathy. RNA transcripts were the template for amplifying TCR beta CDR3 regions. Initially, a first-round RT-PCR of the TCR CDR3 employed the HTBI primer set. TCRdb re-called the multiplex PCR reads with MiXCR, one entry per CDR3 protein. The profile covers hundreds of thousands of distinct CDR3 sequences, with 15% to 20% appearing a single time and approximately 15% taken by the ten largest. Sequenced input: blood. The receptors were sampled from a woman aged 45-65 years with Graves' hyperthyroidism that later progressed to Graves' ophthalmopathy.

Ten or more counts support this clonotype. CDR3 coding DNA: TGTGCCAGCAGCTCCCCCCGGGACGGAAAAGAGACCCAGTACTTC. It is translated as CASSSPRDGKETQYF. The chain carries TRBV11-1 and TRBJ2-5, with D perhaps given as TRBD1 or TRBD2 (5 bases each). The length of the CDR3 is 15 residues. Germline CDR1 SGHAT, CDR2 FQDESV (reference sequence). V gave up 4 bases and J gave up 3 bases, with 15 bases separating them.

This clonotype was recorded at least ten times. The chain employs TRBV18 and TRBJ1-2, with D possibly being TRBD1 (5 bases). V lost 4 bases and J lost 3, with 9 bases in between. The germline V gene has CDR1 KGHSH and CDR2 LQKENI. The CDR3 covers 13 residues. The CDR3 DNA reads as TGTGCCAGCTCACTGGACACCGACTATGGCTACACCTTC. It yields the protein CASSLDTDYGYTF.

The gene calls are TRBV11-2 and TRBJ1-1, with 8 nucleotides matching TRBD1. The germline CDR1 and CDR2 sequences are SGHAT and FQNNGV. The V segment lost 4 bases and the J segment 5 bases; nucleotides outside the gene matches: 9. There are 15 residues in the CDR3. CDR3 amino acids: CASSSRGLEVTEAFF. For the CDR3, the DNA is TGTGCCAGCAGCTCCAGGGGGCTTGAGGTGACTGAAGCTTTCTTT.

This clonotype was detected ten times or more. The DNA of the CDR3 is TGTGCCAGCATCCAACACGGGAACCCCCTGATAGCGGAAAAACTGTTTTTT. Its translation is CASIQHGNPLIAEKLFF. J is TRBJ1-4 and V is TRBV2; D is unclear. V lost 7 bases and J 8 bases, leaving 26 bases between the germline ends. Germline V gene data show CDR1 as SNHLY and CDR2 as FYNNEI. This CDR3 region has 17 residues.

This clonotype was recorded a few times. Sequence at one end of the junction differs from germline and may be a read error. V usage is TRBV7-8 and J usage is TRBJ1-1; D uncertain. This CDR3 contains 14 residues. Per the germline V gene, CDR1 is SGHVS and CDR2 is FQNEAQ. The CDR3 is CASSLVGLNTEALF. The DNA of the CDR3 is TGTGCCAGCAGCTTAGTAGGACTGAACACTGAAGCTCTCTTT.

This clonotype has ten or more counts. This chain links TRBV2 with TRBJ2-1; D is possibly TRBD1 (5 bases). From germline, CDR1 is SNHLY and CDR2 FYNNEI. The CDR3 runs 16 residues. Trimming stripped 3 bases from V and 4 bases from J, with 16 bases between. In DNA form, the CDR3 reads TGTGCCAGCAGTGAGTCAGGGCTCTTAGTTTACAATGAGCAGTTCTTC. Residues: CASSESGLLVYNEQFF.

This clonotype was seen repeatedly, ten times or more. This chain uses TRBV10-3 with TRBJ2-1; D gene uncertain. V was cut by 0 bases and J by 8 bases, with 17 bases left in between. The germline CDR1 and CDR2 sequences are ENHRY and SYGVKD. The CDR3 is 16 amino acids. CDR3 DNA: TGTGCCATCAGTGAGTCTGTAGCCGGACGGTGTGATGAGCAGTTCTTC. This translates into CAISESVAGRCDEQFF.

The chain has TRBV5-6 and TRBJ2-7; 10 nucleotides agree with TRBD1. The junction had 5 bases not matched to a gene; V was cut back by 2 bases and J by 3 bases. From germline, CDR1 is SGHDT and CDR2 YYEEEE. CDR3 length: 15 residues. The CDR3 sequence is CASSFKGTGVYEQYF. The CDR3 nucleotides are TGTGCCAGCAGCTTCAAAGGGACAGGGGTCTACGAGCAGTACTTC. The full variable domain, its missing parts supplied by reference TRBV5-6 and TRBJ2-7, is DAGVTQSPTHLIKTRGQQVTLRCSPKSGHDTVSWYQQALGQGPQFIFQYYEEEERQRGNFPDRFSGHQFPNYSSELNVNALLLGDSALYLCASSFKGTGVYEQYFGPGTRLTVT.

This clonotype turned up a few times. The chain links TRBV5-1 to TRBJ2-7; 7 nucleotides line up with TRBD2. CDR1 is SGHRS, CDR2 YFSETQ, per germline. This CDR3 comprises 15 residues. V gave up 4 bases and J gave up 3 bases; unmatched junction bases: 10. The CDR3 here is CASSPLAVGFYEQYF. The DNA for the CDR3 is TGCGCCAGCAGCCCTCTAGCGGTTGGATTCTACGAGCAGTACTTC. Based on the CDR3 plus reference TRBV5-1 and TRBJ2-7, the full variable domain is KAGVTQTPRYLIKTRGQQVTLSCSPISGHRSVSWYQQTPGQGLQFLFEYFSETQRNKGNFPGRFSGRQFSNSRSEMNVSTLELGDSALYLCASSPLAVGFYEQYFGPGTRLTVT.

This clonotype was picked up a small number of times. J is TRBJ2-2 and V is TRBV5-5; TRBD1 might be the D (6 bases). Germline loops: CDR1 SGHKS, CDR2 YYEKEE (reference sequence). This CDR3 has 15 amino acids. V lost 4 bases and J 4 bases, leaving 14 bases between the germline ends. The CDR3: CASSLTLDSTGELFF. DNA of the CDR3: TGTGCCAGCAGCCTGACCTTGGACAGCACCGGGGAGCTGTTTTTT.

This clonotype was found a few times. The chain uses TRBV4-2 and TRBJ1-5, with a tentative D call TRBD1 (5 bases). CDR1 LGHNA and CDR2 YNFKEQ come from the germline V gene. V lost 1 base and J lost 4, with 11 bases in between. The CDR3 spans 15 residues. The CDR3 loop is CASSQGLQGNQPQHF. CDR3 in DNA: TGTGCCAGCAGCCAAGGATTGCAGGGAAATCAGCCCCAGCATTTT.

The table lists this clonotype with a few counts. The chain links TRBV15 to TRBJ1-1; D is perhaps TRBD1 (6 bases). Trimming took 3 bases from V and 0 from J, leaving 11 bases between them. CDR1 and CDR2 (germline): LNHNV, YYDKDF (reference sequence). This CDR3 has 15 residues. The CDR3 loop is CATSSPTGLNTEAFF. The CDR3 bases are TGTGCCACCAGCAGCCCCACAGGGTTGAACACTGAAGCTTTCTTT.

CDR3 bases: TGTGCCAGCAGCCCCGATAGTGGGGGGGATTCAGATACGCAGTATTTT. Residues: CASSPDSGGDSDTQYF. This rearrangement joins TRBV9 to TRBJ2-3; 7 nucleotides agree with TRBD2. The CDR3 is made up of 16 amino acids. The trim removed 4 bases at V and 4 bases at J, leaving 12 bases unmatched. CDR1 is SGDLS and CDR2 is YYNGEE in the germline V gene.

This clonotype was seen a few times. V gene TRBV5-1 combines with J gene TRBJ1-6; the match to TRBD1 covers 10 bases. CDR1 is SGHRS and CDR2 is YFSETQ in the germline V gene. The CDR3 has 15 amino acids. Trimming took 4 bases from V and 11 from J; bases not matched to a gene: 9. The CDR3 region is CASSKSGTGDPPLHF. DNA for the CDR3: TGCGCCAGCAGCAAATCCGGGACAGGGGACCCACCCCTCCACTTT.

The J gene is TRBJ1-5, the V gene TRBV7-6; D unclear. The CDR3 extends over 14 amino acids. V was pared by 1 base and J by 5 bases, with 9 bases between. Germline loops: CDR1 SGHVS, CDR2 FNYEAQ. The DNA of the CDR3 is TGTGCCAGCAGCTTAGGGGCAGCAGATCAGCCCCAGCATTTT. It is translated as CASSLGAADQPQHF. Full variable domain (rest looked up from reference TRBV7-6 and TRBJ1-5): GAGVSQSPRYKVTKRGQDVALRCDPISGHVSLYWYRQALGQGPEFLTYFNYEAQQDKSGLPNDRFSAERPEGSISTLTIQRTEQRDSAMYRCASSLGAADQPQHFGDGTRLSIL.

CDR3 bases: TGTGCCACCAGTGGTGCAAGGGACACCGGGGAGCTGTTTTTT. It specifies CATSGARDTGELFF. This chain uses TRBV24-1 with TRBJ2-2; D uncertain. In germline, CDR1 is KGHDR, CDR2 SFDVKD. There are 14 residues in the CDR3. With 5 bases removed from V and 3 bases from J, the gap between germline ends came to 9 bases.

This clonotype came up many times. The chain carries TRBV7-8 and TRBJ1-5; D gene uncertain. This CDR3 is built from 14 residues. The V gene's germline CDR1 is SGHVS and CDR2 FQNEAQ. Between the trimmed V and J ends, which lost 4 bases and 4 bases, there was a span of 11 bases. The CDR3 protein is CASSSDQLNQPQHF. The CDR3 DNA reads as TGTGCCAGCAGCTCCGACCAGTTGAATCAGCCCCAGCATTTT.

This chain connects TRBV20-1 to TRBJ1-5; no firm D call. The germline V and J ends were trimmed by 5 bases and 0 bases, with 8 bases remaining between them. The CDR3 has 13 residues. Germline V gene data show CDR1 as DFQATT and CDR2 as SNEGSKA (reference sequence). The CDR3 sequence is CSAPRYSNQPQHF. Here the CDR3 DNA reads TGCAGTGCTCCTCGCTATAGCAATCAGCCCCAGCATTTT.

The J gene is TRBJ1-4, the V gene TRBV7-9; the D is unclear. The CDR3 has 14 amino acids. V lost 6 bases and J lost 3, with 11 bases in between. From germline, CDR1 is SEHNR and CDR2 FQNEAQ (reference sequence). The CDR3 reads CASRREAANEKLFF. DNA of the CDR3: TGTGCCAGCAGGAGGGAGGCAGCTAATGAAAAACTGTTTTTT.

This clonotype occurred many times. The rearrangement uses TRBV18 and TRBJ1-5; D is unresolved. The CDR3 has 15 residues. Looked up from germline, CDR1 is KGHSH and CDR2 is LQKENI. Deletions cut 3 bases from V and 3 bases from J, with 12 bases between. The CDR3 loop reads CASSPTLWVNQPQHF. The CDR3 nucleotides are TGTGCCAGCTCACCTACACTCTGGGTCAATCAGCCCCAGCATTTT. The variable domain in full, with the rest retrieved from reference TRBV18 and TRBJ1-5, is NAGVMQNPRHLVRRRGQEARLRCSPMKGHSHVYWYRQLPEEGLKFMVYLQKENIIDESGMPKERFSAEFPKEGPSILRIQQVVRGDSAAYFCASSPTLWVNQPQHFGDGTRLSIL.

The chain employs TRBV11-2 and TRBJ1-1; 8 positions agree with TRBD1. CDR1 and CDR2 (germline): SGHAT, FQNNGV. This CDR3 spans 14 amino acids. Trimming took 3 bases from V and 10 from J; bases not matched to a gene: 10. CDR3 DNA: TGTGCCAGCAGCTTCGGGCAGGGGGCGGAGATAGCTTTCTTT. This sequence encodes CASSFGQGAEIAFF.

The chain joins TRBV20-1 to TRBJ2-5; TRBD2 matches at 13 bases. Trimming at V came to 5 bases and at J to 5 bases, leaving 8 bases not matched to a gene. This CDR3 comprises 15 residues. Looked up from germline, CDR1 is DFQATT and CDR2 is SNEGSKA (reference sequence). CDR3 sequence reads: CSAALAGGPWETQYF. CDR3 sequence (DNA): TGCAGTGCTGCACTAGCGGGGGGGCCCTGGGAGACCCAGTACTTC.

The rearrangement uses TRBV6-2 or TRBV6-3 and TRBJ2-2; D may be TRBD2 (6 bases). CDR3 length: 15 residues. Trimming took 7 bases from V and 6 from J, leaving 18 bases between them. The germline V gene has CDR1 MNHEY and CDR2 SVGEGT. CDR3 DNA: TGTGCCAGCATTCAAAGGCCTAGCGAGGCCGGGGAGCTGTTTTTT. It translates to CASIQRPSEAGELFF.

The chain has TRBV20-1 and TRBJ2-3, with TRBD2 matching 12 bases. The germline CDR1 and CDR2 sequences are DFQATT and SNEGSKA (reference sequence). Trimming cost V 5 bases and J 2 bases; bases outside gene matches: 8. The CDR3 has 16 residues. The CDR3 sequence: CSAQAPSGGVTDTQYF. CDR3 bases: TGCAGTGCTCAAGCCCCTAGCGGGGGGGTCACAGATACGCAGTATTTT.

This clonotype was counted ten times or more. This chain joins TRBV20-1 and TRBJ1-5; D is perhaps TRBD1 (5 bases). CDR1 is DFQATT and CDR2 is SNEGSKA in the germline V gene (reference sequence). The V gene lost 6 bases and the J gene lost 5 bases, with 17 bases spanning the gap. The CDR3 loop spans 14 amino acids. This CDR3 reads CSATQGNGHQPQHF. CDR3 nucleotide sequence: TGCAGTGCAACCCAGGGTAATGGGCATCAGCCCCAGCATTTT.

The chain links TRBV9 to TRBJ2-3, with unresolved D. This CDR3 has 12 residues. V lost 3 bases to trimming and J lost 4 bases, with 6 bases between them. Germline V lookup: CDR1 SGDLS, CDR2 YYNGEE. The CDR3 is CASSGGSDTQYF. In DNA form, the CDR3 reads TGTGCCAGCAGCGGGGGTTCAGATACGCAGTATTTT.

This clonotype was seen at least ten times. The gene calls are TRBV27 and TRBJ1-4, with no clear D. The length of the CDR3 is 15 residues. CDR1 is MNHEY, CDR2 SMNVEV, per germline (reference sequence). V lost 5 bases and J lost 8, with 18 bases in between. This chain's CDR3 is CASSVLRERTEKLFF. Written as DNA, the CDR3 is TGTGCCAGCAGTGTCCTCCGGGAGAGGACCGAAAAACTGTTTTTT.

The J gene is TRBJ1-5, the V gene TRBV19, with a tentative D call TRBD1 (5 bases). This CDR3 contains 14 residues. CDR1 and CDR2 (germline): LNHDA, SQIVND (reference sequence). The ends were cut back, 7 bases at V and 0 bases at J, with 10 bases in the middle. Here the CDR3 DNA reads TGTGCCAGTACAGGGTTTTATAGCAATCAGCCCCAGCATTTT. Its protein product is CASTGFYSNQPQHF. The full variable domain, completed using reference TRBV19 and TRBJ1-5, is DGGITQSPKYLFRKEGQNVTLSCEQNLNHDAMYWYRQDPGQGLRLIYYSQIVNDFQKGDIAEGYSVSREKKESFPLTVTSAQKNPTAFYLCASTGFYSNQPQHFGDGTRLSIL.